The rows below give T cell receptor beta chains drawn from one sample of a study of OX40 agonist ivuxolimab in advanced cancers. Some clones are missing from TCRdb's copy, which holds only in-frame ones; the method was immunoSEQ multiplex PCR. Of 38,000 or so clones listed, around 87% are singletons. Sequencing was performed on CD4+ or CD8+ T cells sorted from blood, taken in a trial of the OX40 agonist ivuxolimab. The receptor set was obtained from an adult with an advanced solid tumor such as melanoma, head and neck, liver or kidney cancer. Each CDR3 is given with its conserved first and last residue.

TRBJ1-2,TRBV7-2,CASSSTGNYGYTF
TRBJ2-1,TRBV6-1,CASIYSLTSYNEQFF
TRBJ1-6,TRBV7-8,CASSLEGQINSPLHF
TRBJ2-2,TRBV9,CASSPRGLAGMGTGELFF
TRBJ2-1,TRBV19,CASSIAGSGLGNEQFF
TRBJ2-1,TRBV15,CATSRDVGLSFF
TRBJ2-2,TRBV15,CATSGGANTGELFF
TRBJ2-7,TRBV28,CASSSSGLGSYEQYF
TRBJ2-1,TRBV7-3,CASSPGAGLAGGSYNEQFF
TRBJ2-4,TRBV13,CASSFGGFQAKNIQYF
TRBJ2-7,TRBV28,CASSLTGPSYEQYF
TRBJ1-1,TRBV7-9,CASSALGAAFF
TRBJ2-1,TRBV2,CASTGGDEQFF
TRBJ2-7,TRBV19,CASRASGSSYEQYF
TRBJ1-2,TRBV19,CASNRDLTSYGYTF
TRBJ2-3,TRBV11-3,CASSWGAPGVTQYF
TRBJ1-2,TRBV11-3,CASSPRRGGQGVDGYTF
TRBJ2-1,TRBV11-3,CASSQTSGRTRGNEQFF
TRBJ2-6,TRBV7-9,CASSLNPLGGSGANVLTF
TRBJ1-1,TRBV19,CASSIERGRGRGKGNTEAFF
TRBJ2-7,TRBV28,CASSSAGTATYEQYF
TRBJ2-3,TRBV19,CASSIRQGTTDTQYF
TRBJ2-1,TRBV4-1,CASSQAGLAGGRPYNEQFF
TRBJ2-1,TRBV7-2,CASSPPGLANNEQFF
TRBJ2-7,TRBV5-6,CASNQDSEQYF